A single sample is the source of the 7 T cell receptor beta chains below, sequenced in a study of T cells in Graves' hyperthyroidism and ophthalmopathy. Researchers amplified the TCR beta CDR3 regions from RNA transcripts. The TCR CDR3 was amplified in a first-round RT-PCR using the HTBI primer set. TCRdb itself ran the multiplex PCR reads through MiXCR, one entry per CDR3 protein. The sample lists about 210,000 distinct CDR3 sequences, more than 15% occurring once. Material for sequencing was blood. The receptors stem from a man aged 45-65 years with Graves' hyperthyroidism.

This clonotype was detected ten times or more. The chain links TRBV6-1 to TRBJ2-2; D gene unclear. The germline V gene has CDR1 MNHNS and CDR2 SASEGT. V shed 7 bases and J shed 7 bases, with 13 bases lying between them. The CDR3 spans 13 residues. DNA for the CDR3: TGTGCCAGCACTGAGGAGTTGGGCGGGGAGCTGTTTTTT. Its protein is CASTEELGGELFF.

The rearrangement links TRBV5-6 to TRBJ1-5; TRBD1 agrees at 9 bases. This CDR3 has 15 amino acids. V was clipped by 0 bases and J by 7 bases; unmatched bases: 5. Germline V gives CDR1 SGHDT, CDR2 YYEEEE. CDR3 loop: CASSLGGQGTQPQHF. DNA for the CDR3: TGTGCCAGCAGCTTGGGAGGACAGGGGACCCAGCCCCAGCATTTT.

This sequence joins TRBV15 and TRBJ1-4; 7 bases match TRBD1. Germline-derived CDR1 and CDR2 are LNHNV and YYDKDF (reference sequence). Trimming at V came to 2 bases and at J to 2 bases, leaving 2 bases not matched to a gene. This CDR3 region has 15 residues. In nucleotides, the CDR3 is TGTGCCACCAGCAGACAGGGGGGGACTAATGAAAAACTGTTTTTT. Translation: CATSRQGGTNEKLFF.

The sample holds many counts of this clonotype. This sequence joins TRBV12-3 or TRBV12-4 and TRBJ2-3, with a possible D match to TRBD2 (5 bases). This CDR3 region has 15 residues. V was shortened by 0 bases and J by 5 bases, with 12 bases between the two germline ends. The CDR3 reads CASSLALRAGDTQYF. The DNA of the CDR3 is TGTGCCAGCAGTTTAGCGCTAAGGGCGGGAGATACGCAGTATTTT.

The chain joins TRBV5-1 to TRBJ2-5, with D tentatively TRBD1 or TRBD2 (5 bases each). This CDR3 has 14 residues. V lost 3 bases to trimming and J lost 4 bases, with 13 bases between them. The germline CDR1 and CDR2 sequences are SGHRS and YFSETQ. The chain's CDR3 is CASSSGSGAETQYF. CDR3 sequence (DNA): TGCGCCAGCAGCTCTGGGAGTGGGGCAGAGACCCAGTACTTC.

This clonotype has at least ten counts. The chain recombines TRBV20-1 with TRBJ2-3; TRBD2 matches 13 bases. The V gene's germline CDR1 is DFQATT and CDR2 SNEGSKA (reference sequence). V was clipped by 4 bases and J by 5 bases; unmatched bases: 15. This CDR3 is 18 amino acids long. CDR3 sequence reads: CSAKSGLAGVPQGDTQYF. CDR3 DNA: TGCAGTGCTAAATCCGGACTAGCGGGAGTCCCCCAAGGAGATACGCAGTATTTT.

The count of this clonotype is one. CDR3 sequence: CASSSDRGDNYGYTF. The CDR3, as DNA: TGTGCCAGTAGCAGTGACAGGGGGGATAACTATGGCTACACCTTC. V is TRBV19 and J is TRBJ1-2, with 9 bases matching TRBD1. There are 15 residues in the CDR3. Trimming took 6 bases from V and 1 from J; bases not matched to a gene: 6. The germline gives CDR1 LNHDA, CDR2 SQIVND (reference sequence).